Sequencing of this T cell receptor (beta chain) was carried out in a study of cytomegalovirus exposure and HLA in healthy donors. As regards this clone: Its antigen is still unknown.

Study observations and caveats: For most TCR sequences rarity was the rule, although some public TCRs occurred in many donors.

This PCR relied on a set of 60 Vbeta primers and 13 Jbeta primers. Profiling relied on immunoSEQ multiplex PCR, and the TCRdb table lists in-frame clones only, not all of them. This table has some 110,000 clones, 65% to 80% appearing once. The V gene end was trimmed by 5 bases and the J gene end by 8 bases; junction bases not matched to a gene: 14. The CDR3 extends over 15 amino acids. Germline assignment: CDR1 MNHEY and CDR2 SMNVEV (reference sequence). The sequenced sample was PBMCs. The TCR comes from a male donor in good health and CMV-seronegative. The chain employs TRBV27 and TRBJ1-2; 7 bases line up with TRBD1. CDR3 sequence (DNA): TGTGCCAGCAGTCCCGCTCAACAGGGGCCCCTGGGCTACACCTTC. This sequence encodes CASSPAQQGPLGYTF.